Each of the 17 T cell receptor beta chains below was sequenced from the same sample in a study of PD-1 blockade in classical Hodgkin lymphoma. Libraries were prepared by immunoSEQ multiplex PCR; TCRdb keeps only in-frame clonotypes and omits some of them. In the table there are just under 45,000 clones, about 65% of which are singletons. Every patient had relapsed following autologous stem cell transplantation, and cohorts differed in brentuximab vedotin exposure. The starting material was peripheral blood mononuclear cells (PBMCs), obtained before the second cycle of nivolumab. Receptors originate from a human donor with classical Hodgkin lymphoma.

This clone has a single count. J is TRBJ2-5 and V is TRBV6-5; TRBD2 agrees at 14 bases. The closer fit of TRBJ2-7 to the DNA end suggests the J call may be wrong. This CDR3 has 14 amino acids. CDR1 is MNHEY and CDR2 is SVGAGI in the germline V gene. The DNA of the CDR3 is TGTGCCAGCAGTGGACTAGCGGGGGGCTACGAGCAGTACTTC. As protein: CASSGLAGGYEQYF.

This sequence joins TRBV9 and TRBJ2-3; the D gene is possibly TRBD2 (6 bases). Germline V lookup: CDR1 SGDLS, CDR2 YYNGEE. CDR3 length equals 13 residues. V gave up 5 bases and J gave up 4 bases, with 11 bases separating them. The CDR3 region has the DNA TGTGCCAGCAGATCATGGGGGGCAGATACGCAGTATTTT. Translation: CASRSWGADTQYF.

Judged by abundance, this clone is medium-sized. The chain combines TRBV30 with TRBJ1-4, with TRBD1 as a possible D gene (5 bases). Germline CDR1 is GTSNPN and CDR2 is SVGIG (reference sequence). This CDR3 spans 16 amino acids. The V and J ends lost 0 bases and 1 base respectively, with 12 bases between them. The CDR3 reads CAWSVGQGGTNEKLFF. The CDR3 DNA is TGTGCCTGGAGTGTAGGTCAGGGAGGAACTAATGAAAAACTGTTTTTT.

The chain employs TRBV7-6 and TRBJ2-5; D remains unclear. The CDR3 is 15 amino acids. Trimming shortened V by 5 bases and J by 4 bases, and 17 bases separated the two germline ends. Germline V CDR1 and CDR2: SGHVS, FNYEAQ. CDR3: CASSQGTAPRETQYF. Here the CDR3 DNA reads TGTGCCAGCAGCCAAGGAACAGCCCCTCGAGAGACCCAGTACTTC.

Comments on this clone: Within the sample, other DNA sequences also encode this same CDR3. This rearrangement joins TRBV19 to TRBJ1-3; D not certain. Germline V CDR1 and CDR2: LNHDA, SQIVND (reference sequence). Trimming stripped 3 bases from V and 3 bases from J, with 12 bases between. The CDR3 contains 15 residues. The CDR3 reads CASSIGGSVGNTIYF. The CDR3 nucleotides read TGTGCCAGTAGTATCGGAGGGTCGGTTGGAAACACCATATATTTT.

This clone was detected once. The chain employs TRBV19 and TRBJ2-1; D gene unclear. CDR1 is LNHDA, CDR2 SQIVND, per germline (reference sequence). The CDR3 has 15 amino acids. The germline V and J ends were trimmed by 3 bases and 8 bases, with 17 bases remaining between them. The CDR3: CASSISQNLGDEQFF. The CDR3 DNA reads TGTGCCAGTAGTATTAGCCAGAATTTGGGCGATGAGCAGTTCTTC.

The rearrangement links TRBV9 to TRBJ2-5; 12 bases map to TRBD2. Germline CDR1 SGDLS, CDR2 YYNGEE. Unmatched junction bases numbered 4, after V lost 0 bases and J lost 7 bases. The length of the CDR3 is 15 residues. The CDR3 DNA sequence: TGTGCCAGCAGCGTAGAGCTAGCGGGAGGGGGGACCCAGTACTTC. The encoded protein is CASSVELAGGGTQYF.

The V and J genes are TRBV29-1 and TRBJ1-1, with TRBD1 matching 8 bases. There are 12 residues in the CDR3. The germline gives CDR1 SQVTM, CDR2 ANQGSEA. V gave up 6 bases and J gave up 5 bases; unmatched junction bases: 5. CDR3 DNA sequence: TGCAGCGTATGGACAGGGTGGACTGAAGCTTTCTTT. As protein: CSVWTGWTEAFF. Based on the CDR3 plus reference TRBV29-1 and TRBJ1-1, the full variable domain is SAVISQKPSRDICQRGTSLTIQCQVDSQVTMMFWYRQQPGQSLTLIATANQGSEATYESGFVIDKFPISRPNLTFSTLTVSNMSPEDSSIYLCSVWTGWTEAFFGQGTRLTVV.

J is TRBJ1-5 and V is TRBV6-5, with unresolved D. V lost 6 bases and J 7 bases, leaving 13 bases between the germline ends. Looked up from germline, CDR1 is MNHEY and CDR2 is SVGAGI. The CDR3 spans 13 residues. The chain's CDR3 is CASRYAPGQPQHF. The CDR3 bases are TGTGCCAGCAGATACGCGCCCGGACAGCCCCAGCATTTT.

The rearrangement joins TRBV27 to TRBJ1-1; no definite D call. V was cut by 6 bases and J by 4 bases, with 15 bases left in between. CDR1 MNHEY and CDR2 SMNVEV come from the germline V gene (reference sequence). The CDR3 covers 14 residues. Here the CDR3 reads CASRTQERGTEAFF. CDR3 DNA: TGTGCCAGCAGGACCCAAGAACGAGGCACTGAAGCTTTCTTT.

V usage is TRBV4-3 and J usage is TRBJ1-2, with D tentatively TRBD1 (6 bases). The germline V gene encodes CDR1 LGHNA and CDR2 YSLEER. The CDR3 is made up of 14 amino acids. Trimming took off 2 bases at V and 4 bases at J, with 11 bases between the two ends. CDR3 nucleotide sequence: TGCGCCAGCAGCCAAAGGGAGGGGGGCTATGGCTACACCTTC. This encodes CASSQREGGYGYTF.

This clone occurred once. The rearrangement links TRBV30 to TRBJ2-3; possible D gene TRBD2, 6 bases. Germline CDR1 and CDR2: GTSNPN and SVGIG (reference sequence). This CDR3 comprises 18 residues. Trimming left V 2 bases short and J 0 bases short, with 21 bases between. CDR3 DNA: TGTGCCTGGAGTTCTGAGAGCGCGGGACCCATTAGCACAGATACGCAGTATTTT. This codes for CAWSSESAGPISTDTQYF.

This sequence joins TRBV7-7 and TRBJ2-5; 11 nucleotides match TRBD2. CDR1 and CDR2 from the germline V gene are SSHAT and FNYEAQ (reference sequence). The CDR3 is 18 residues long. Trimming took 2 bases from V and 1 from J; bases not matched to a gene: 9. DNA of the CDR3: TGTGCCAGCAGCTTACCACTAGCGGGGGCCAATCTCCAAGAGACCCAGTACTTC. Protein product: CASSLPLAGANLQETQYF.

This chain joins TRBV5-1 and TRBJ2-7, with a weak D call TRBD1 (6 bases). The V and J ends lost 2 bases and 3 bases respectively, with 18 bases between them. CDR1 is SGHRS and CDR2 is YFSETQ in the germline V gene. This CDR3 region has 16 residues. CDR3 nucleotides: TGCGCCAGCAGCTTCAGGACAGTTGATAAGAACTACGAGCAGTACTTC. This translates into CASSFRTVDKNYEQYF. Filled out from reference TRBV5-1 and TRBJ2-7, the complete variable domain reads KAGVTQTPRYLIKTRGQQVTLSCSPISGHRSVSWYQQTPGQGLQFLFEYFSETQRNKGNFPGRFSGRQFSNSRSEMNVSTLELGDSALYLCASSFRTVDKNYEQYFGPGTRLTVT.

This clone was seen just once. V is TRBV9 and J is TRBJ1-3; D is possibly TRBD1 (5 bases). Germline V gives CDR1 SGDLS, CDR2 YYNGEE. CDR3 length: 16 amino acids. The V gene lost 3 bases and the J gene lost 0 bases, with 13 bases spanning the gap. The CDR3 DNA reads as TGTGCCAGCAGCGCGGGACTTCCGAGCTCTGGAAACACCATATATTTT. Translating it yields CASSAGLPSSGNTIYF.

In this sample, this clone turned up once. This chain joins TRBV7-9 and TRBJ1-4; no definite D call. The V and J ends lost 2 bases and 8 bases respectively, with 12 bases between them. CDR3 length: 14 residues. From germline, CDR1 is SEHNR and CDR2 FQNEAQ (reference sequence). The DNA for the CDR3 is TGTGCCAGCAGCTTAAACCAGTTTGGGGAAAAACTGTTTTTT. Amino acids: CASSLNQFGEKLFF.

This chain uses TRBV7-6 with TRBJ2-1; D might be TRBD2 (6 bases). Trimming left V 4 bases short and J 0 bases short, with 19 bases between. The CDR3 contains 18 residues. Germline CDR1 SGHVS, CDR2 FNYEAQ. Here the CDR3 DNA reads TGTGCCAGCAGCTCTACCTCGGGACTTTTAAGCTCCTACAATGAGCAGTTCTTC. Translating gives CASSSTSGLLSSYNEQFF.